What follows is one T cell receptor (beta chain) and its context. Its antigen has not been determined. Base quality data are lacking; no much larger clone is found one base away. The data were obtained in a study of OX40 agonist ivuxolimab in advanced cancers. Regarding the complete study: The costimulatory receptor OX40 (CD134) was targeted by ivuxolimab, a fully human IgG2 agonistic monoclonal antibody. Intravenous ivuxolimab was administered to patients every 2 weeks at six dose levels: 0.01, 0.1, 0.3, 1.5, 3 and 10 mg/kg. Of the roughly 54 dose-escalation patients, hepatocellular carcinoma was present in about 20, melanoma in roughly 15, renal cell carcinoma in 9 and head and neck cancer in 9. The dose-escalation cohort was about 87% male with a mean age of approximately 59 years, ranging from roughly 23 to 90. Patients were allowed to have had prior anti-PD-1, anti-PD-L1 or anti-CTLA-4 therapy, and approximately 37% of the dose-escalation patients had been treated with checkpoint inhibitors. Three dose-escalation patients achieved partial responses, one with hepatocellular carcinoma and two with cutaneous melanoma. Peripheral TCRbeta sequencing was intended to test whether TCR sequence diversity was altered and clonal T-cell expansion was caused by ivuxolimab. The paper covers the monotherapy dose-escalation part of the phase I ivuxolimab trial, which included N = 52 patients.

Trimming takes 5 bases from V and 1 base from J, and the germline ends sit 11 bases apart. CDR1 and CDR2 (MNHEY, SMNVEV) derive from the germline V gene (reference sequence). Its CDR3 holds 14 amino acids, cysteine through phenylalanine. The retained sequence is limited to the CDR3, 42 bases, with the frame set at the first base. Study-wide findings and limitations: The antigen specificity of the peripheral T cells that underwent clonal expansion was not determined. In partial responders in the 0.1-3.0 mg/kg groups, normalized peripheral clonal expansion was found to be among the lowest, especially among CD8+ T cells. After ivuxolimab, CD8+ T cells had more expanded clones than CD4+ T cells on average. Low levels of normalized T-cell clonal expansion were also shown by some nonresponding patients. At doses of 0.1 to 3.0 mg/kg, clonal expansion of both CD4+ and CD8+ T cells in blood was seen between baseline and week 6.

Genomic DNA was extracted from sorted cells for sequencing of the TCRbeta CDR3 region. The immunoSEQ Assay was used for sequencing of TCRbeta CDR3 regions. Here the immuneACCESS table is served through TCRdb, limited to in-frame sequences with V and J called. Missing clones are a known gap in these copies; in checked studies unresolved V genes cover under half, and the rest lacks a known reason. The sample has about 68,000 clones on record, about nine tenths of them singletons. The leading ten clones occupy approximately 0.32% of the sample. Patients with a history of autoimmune disease or receiving systemic immunosuppression were excluded from the trial. Peripheral blood for TCR sequencing was drawn from every dose cohort at baseline, at cycle 4 day 1 and at cycle 7 day 1. Samples were obtained from an open-label, multicenter, first-in-human phase I dose-escalation trial of ivuxolimab. The trial enrolled adults with locally advanced or metastatic head and neck squamous cell, hepatocellular, melanoma or renal cell carcinoma. Before TCR sequencing, CD4+ and CD8+ T cells were separately sorted from peripheral blood.

This clonotype was sampled from an adult with an advanced solid tumor such as melanoma, head and neck, liver or kidney cancer. Sample: CD4+ or CD8+ T cells sorted from blood, taken in a trial of the OX40 agonist ivuxolimab. This sequence uses TRBV27 and TRBJ1-1; the D gene lacks a confident call. The CDR3 is CASSATRRNTEAFF. The DNA is as follows: TGTGCCAGCAGTGCGACACGGAGGAACACTGAAGCTTTCTTT.